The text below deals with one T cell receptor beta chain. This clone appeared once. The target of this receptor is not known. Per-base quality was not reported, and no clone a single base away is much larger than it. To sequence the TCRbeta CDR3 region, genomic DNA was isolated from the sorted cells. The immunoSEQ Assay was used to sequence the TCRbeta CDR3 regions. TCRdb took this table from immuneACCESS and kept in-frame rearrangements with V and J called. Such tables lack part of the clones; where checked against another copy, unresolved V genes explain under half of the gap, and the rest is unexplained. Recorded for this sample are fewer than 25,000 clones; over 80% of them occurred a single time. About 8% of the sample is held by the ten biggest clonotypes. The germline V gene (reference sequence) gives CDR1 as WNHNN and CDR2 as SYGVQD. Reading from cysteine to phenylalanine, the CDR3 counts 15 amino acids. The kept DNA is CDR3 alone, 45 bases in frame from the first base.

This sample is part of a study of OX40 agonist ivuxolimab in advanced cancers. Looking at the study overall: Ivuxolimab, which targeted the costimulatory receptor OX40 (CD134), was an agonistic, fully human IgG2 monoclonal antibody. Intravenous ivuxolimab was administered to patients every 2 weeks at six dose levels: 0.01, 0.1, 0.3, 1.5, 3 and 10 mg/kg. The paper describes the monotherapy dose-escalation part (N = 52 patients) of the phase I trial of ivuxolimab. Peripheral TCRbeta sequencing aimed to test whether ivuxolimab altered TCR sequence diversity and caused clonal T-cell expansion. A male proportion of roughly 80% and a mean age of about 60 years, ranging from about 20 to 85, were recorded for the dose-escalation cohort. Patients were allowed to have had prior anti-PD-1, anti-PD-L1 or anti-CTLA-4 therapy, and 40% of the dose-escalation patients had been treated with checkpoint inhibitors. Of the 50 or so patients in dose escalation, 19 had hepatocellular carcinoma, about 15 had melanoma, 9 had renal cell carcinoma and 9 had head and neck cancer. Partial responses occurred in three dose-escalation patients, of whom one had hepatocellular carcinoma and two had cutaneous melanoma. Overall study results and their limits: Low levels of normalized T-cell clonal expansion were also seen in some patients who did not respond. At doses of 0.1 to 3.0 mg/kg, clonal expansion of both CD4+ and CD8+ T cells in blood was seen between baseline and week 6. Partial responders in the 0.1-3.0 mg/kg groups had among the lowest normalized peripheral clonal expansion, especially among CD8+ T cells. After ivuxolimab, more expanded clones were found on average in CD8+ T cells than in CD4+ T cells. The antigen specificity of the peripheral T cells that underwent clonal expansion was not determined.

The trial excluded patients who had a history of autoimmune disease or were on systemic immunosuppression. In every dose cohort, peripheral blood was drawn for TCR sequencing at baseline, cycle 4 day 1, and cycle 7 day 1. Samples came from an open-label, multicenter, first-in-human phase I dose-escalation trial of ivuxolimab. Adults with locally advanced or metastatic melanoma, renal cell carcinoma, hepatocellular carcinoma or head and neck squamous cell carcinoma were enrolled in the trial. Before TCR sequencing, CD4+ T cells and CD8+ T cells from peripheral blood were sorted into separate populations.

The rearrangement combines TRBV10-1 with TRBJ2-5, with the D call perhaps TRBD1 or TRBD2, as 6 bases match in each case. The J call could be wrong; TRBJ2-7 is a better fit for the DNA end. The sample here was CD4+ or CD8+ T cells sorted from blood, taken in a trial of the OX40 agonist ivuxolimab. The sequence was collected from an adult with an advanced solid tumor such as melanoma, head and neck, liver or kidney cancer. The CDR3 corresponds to CASGGYTGRHYEQYF. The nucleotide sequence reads TGCGCCAGCGGAGGATATACAGGGAGGCACTACGAGCAGTACTTC.